These 11 T cell receptor beta chains came from one sample sequenced in a study of T cell repertoires in cytomegalovirus infection. TCRdb called the reads again in MiXCR, with one record for every CDR3 protein. Among some 440,000 distinct CDR3 sequences, roughly 30% were seen once, and the ten largest hold approximately 15%. Source material: PBMCs. These receptors were taken from a human donor in good health (CMV status not recorded). Some clones in this sample may be carry-over from other donors' samples.

The genes are TRBV6-1 and TRBJ2-5; 7 bases are shared with TRBD1. V lost 2 bases to trimming and J lost 5 bases; unmatched junction nucleotides: 2. Germline assignment: CDR1 MNHNS and CDR2 SASEGT. The CDR3 loop spans 13 amino acids. The CDR3 sequence is CASSELDRETQYF. The CDR3, as DNA: TGTGCCAGCAGTGAACTGGACAGGGAGACCCAGTACTTC.

The V gene is TRBV20-1, the J gene TRBJ1-3; D might be TRBD1 (5 bases). The CDR3 runs to 12 residues. Germline V gene sequence: CDR1 DFQATT, CDR2 SNEGSKA (reference sequence). V lost 1 base, J lost 14 bases, and 15 bases lay in between. The CDR3 here is CSARVPGDFVYF. CDR3 in DNA: TGCAGTGCTAGAGTACCGGGGGATTTCGTATATTTT.

This clonotype was found a few times. The chain uses TRBV6-5 and TRBJ1-3; D is uncertain. CDR1 is MNHEY and CDR2 is SVGAGI in the germline V gene. The germline V and J ends were trimmed by 6 bases and 3 bases, with 6 bases remaining between them. The CDR3 extends over 12 amino acids. The CDR3 region is CASRKDGNTIYF. CDR3 DNA sequence: TGTGCCAGCAGGAAGGATGGAAACACCATATATTTT.

This chain connects TRBV5-1 to TRBJ1-2; weak D call: TRBD1 (5 bases). V was trimmed by 2 bases and J by 7 bases, leaving 15 bases between them. Germline CDR1 and CDR2: SGHRS and YFSETQ. This CDR3 has 14 residues. CDR3 sequence reads: CASSFSGLSAGYTF. The CDR3 DNA sequence: TGCGCCAGCAGCTTTTCAGGGCTGAGTGCTGGCTACACCTTC.

A word on this clonotype: The final CDR3 position lacks the conserved phenylalanine or tryptophan, pointing to a likely read error. The limits of the CDR3 on the DNA are not certain, so only TCRdb's listed CDR3 is given. The chain couples TRBV7-2 to TRBJ2-1; TRBD2, the D gene given by the table, was not confirmed from the DNA. Germline CDR1 SGHTA, CDR2 FQGNSA. The CDR3 region is 16 residues in length, termini included. This CDR3 reads CASSPRDYPSYNEQLL.

In the case of this clonotype: Because the CDR3 is missing its conserved closing phenylalanine or tryptophan, this is likely a read error. The chain employs TRBV14 and TRBJ1-5; D remains unclear. Trimming pared 4 bases from V and 4 bases from J, leaving 8 bases between. Germline CDR1 and CDR2: SGHDN and FVKESK. The CDR3 is 13 amino acids. The CDR3 reads CASSPGLNQPQHC. The CDR3 DNA reads TGTGCCAGCAGCCCCGGTCTTAATCAGCCCCAGCATTGT.

This clonotype showed up many times. The chain couples TRBV11-2 to TRBJ2-1; 16 nucleotides line up with TRBD2. CDR3 size: 18 residues. V lost 1 base and J lost 3; bases outside the gene matches: 3. CDR1 is SGHAT, CDR2 FQNNGV, per germline. The CDR3 DNA sequence: TGTGCCAGCAGCTTAGGGGGACTAGCGGGGGGGGTCTACAATGAGCAGTTCTTC. It translates to CASSLGGLAGGVYNEQFF. Together with reference TRBV11-2 and TRBJ2-1, the CDR3 gives the full variable domain: EAGVAQSPRYKIIEKRQSVAFWCNPISGHATLYWYQQILGQGPKLLIQFQNNGVVDDSQLPKDRFSAERLKGVDSTLKIQPAKLEDSAVYLCASSLGGLAGGVYNEQFFGPGTRLTVL.

Comments on this clonotype: Mismatch with germline at one junction end may stem from a read error. The chain combines TRBV18 with TRBJ2-4, with TRBD1 as a possible D gene (5 bases). The CDR3 covers 16 residues. Germline V gene lookup returns CDR1 KGHSH and CDR2 LQKENI. The CDR3 protein is CASSPASGKTKNSQYF. The CDR3 DNA reads TGTGCCAGCTCACCGGCCTCAGGGAAAACCAAAAACAGTCAGTACTTC.

The chain couples TRBV20-1 to TRBJ2-5; TRBD2 might be the D (5 bases). CDR3 length: 10 residues. V lost 5 bases to trimming and J lost 4 bases, with 5 bases between them. Germline values: CDR1 DFQATT, CDR2 SNEGSKA (reference sequence). The CDR3 coding sequence is TGCAGTGCTGGACTAGAGACCCAGTACTTC. This codes for CSAGLETQYF.

The chain's CDR3 is CASSSKGRGFTEAFF. DNA for the CDR3: TGTGCCAGCAGCTCAAAAGGGCGGGGTTTTACTGAAGCTTTCTTT. The rearrangement joins TRBV7-6 to TRBJ1-1, with D uncertain. Trimming stripped 4 bases from V and 5 bases from J, with 17 bases between. There are 15 residues in the CDR3. In germline, CDR1 is SGHVS, CDR2 FNYEAQ.

This clonotype was counted only a few times. V usage is TRBV14 and J usage is TRBJ1-4, with a tentative D call TRBD1 (6 bases). This CDR3 is 19 amino acids long. The V gene's germline CDR1 is SGHDN and CDR2 FVKESK. Trimming cost V 2 bases and J 0 bases, with 19 bases left between them. CDR3 nucleotides: TGTGCCAGCAGCCAATGGGAGGCAGGGGCAACTCCAACTAATGAAAAACTGTTTTTT. Translation gives CASSQWEAGATPTNEKLFF.